This T cell receptor beta chain was recovered during a study of blood T cell repertoires in COVID-19. For the study at large: There were acute and convalescent COVID-19 samples, and they came from the United States, Italy and Spain. T cells, B-cell-depleted T cells, or PBMCs supplied cDNA or gDNA.

Per the original methods: Counts of nucleated cells, estimated from reference gene primer amplification, were obtained. Profiled with immunoSEQ multiplex PCR; TCRdb holds only in-frame clones, not every one. V, J and clone size are taken as reported in that table, and D and trimming were inferred from the DNA itself. The sample records approximately 69,000 clones, roughly 83% being singletons. There are 15 residues in the CDR3. The germline V gene encodes CDR1 LGHDT and CDR2 YNNKEL (reference sequence). With 5 bases removed from V and 2 bases from J, the gap between germline ends came to 12 bases. The sequence was obtained from a woman of 80 years or more with acute or convalescent COVID-19. The chain has TRBV3-1 (or the pseudogene TRBV3-2) and TRBJ2-2; D perhaps matches TRBD1 (5 bases). Sequencing was done on a sample of peripheral blood. This CDR3 reads CASSFGHANTGELFF. CDR3 nucleotide sequence: TGTGCCAGCAGCTTTGGACACGCAAACACCGGGGAGCTGTTTTTT.